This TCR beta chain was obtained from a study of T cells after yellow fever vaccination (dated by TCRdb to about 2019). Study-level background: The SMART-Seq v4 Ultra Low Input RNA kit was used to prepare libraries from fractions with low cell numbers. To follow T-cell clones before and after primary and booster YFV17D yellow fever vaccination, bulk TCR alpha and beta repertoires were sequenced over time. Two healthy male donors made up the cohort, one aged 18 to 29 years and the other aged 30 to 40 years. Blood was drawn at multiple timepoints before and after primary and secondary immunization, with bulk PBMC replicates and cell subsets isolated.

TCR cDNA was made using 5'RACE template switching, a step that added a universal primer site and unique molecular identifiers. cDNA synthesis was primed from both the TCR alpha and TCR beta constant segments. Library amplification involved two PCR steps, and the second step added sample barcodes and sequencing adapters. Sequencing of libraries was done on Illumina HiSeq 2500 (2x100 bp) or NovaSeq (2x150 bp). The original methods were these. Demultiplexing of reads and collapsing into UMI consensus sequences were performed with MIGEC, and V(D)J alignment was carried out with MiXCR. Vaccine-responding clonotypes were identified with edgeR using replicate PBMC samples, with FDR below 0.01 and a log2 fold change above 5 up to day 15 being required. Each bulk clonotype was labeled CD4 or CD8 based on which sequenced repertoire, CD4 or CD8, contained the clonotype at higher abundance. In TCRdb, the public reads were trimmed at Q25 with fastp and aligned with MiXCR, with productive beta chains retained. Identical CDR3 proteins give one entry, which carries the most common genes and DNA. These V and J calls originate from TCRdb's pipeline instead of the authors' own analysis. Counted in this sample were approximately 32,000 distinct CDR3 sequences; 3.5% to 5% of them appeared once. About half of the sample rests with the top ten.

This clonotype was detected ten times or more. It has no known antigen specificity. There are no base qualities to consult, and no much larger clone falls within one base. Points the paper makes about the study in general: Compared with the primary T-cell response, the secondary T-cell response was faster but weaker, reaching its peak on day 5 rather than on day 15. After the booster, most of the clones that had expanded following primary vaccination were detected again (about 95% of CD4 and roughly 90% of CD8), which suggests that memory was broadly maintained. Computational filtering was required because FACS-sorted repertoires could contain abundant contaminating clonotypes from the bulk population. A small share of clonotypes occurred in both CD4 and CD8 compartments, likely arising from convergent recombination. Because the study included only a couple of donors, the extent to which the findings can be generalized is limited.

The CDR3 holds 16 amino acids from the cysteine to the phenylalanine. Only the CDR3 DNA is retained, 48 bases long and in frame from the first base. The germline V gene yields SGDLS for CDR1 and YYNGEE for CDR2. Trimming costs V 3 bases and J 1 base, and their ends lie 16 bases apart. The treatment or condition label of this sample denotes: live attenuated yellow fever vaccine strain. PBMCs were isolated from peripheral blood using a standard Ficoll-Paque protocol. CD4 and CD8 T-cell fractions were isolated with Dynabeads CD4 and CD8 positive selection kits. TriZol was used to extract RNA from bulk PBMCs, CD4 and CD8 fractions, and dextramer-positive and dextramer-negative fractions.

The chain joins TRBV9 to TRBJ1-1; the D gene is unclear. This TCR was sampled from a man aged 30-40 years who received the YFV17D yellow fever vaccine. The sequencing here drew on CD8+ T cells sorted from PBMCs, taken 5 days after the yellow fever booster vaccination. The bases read TGTGCCAGCAGCGAAAATATACAGTTACCGAACACTGAAGCTTTCTTT. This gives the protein CASSENIQLPNTEAFF.